The 19 T cell receptor beta chains presented below share a single source sample, sequenced in a study of blood T cell repertoires in COVID-19. The table came from immunoSEQ multiplex PCR; TCRdb's copy has only in-frame clones and leaves some out. The sample lists roughly 430,000 clones, around nine tenths occurring once. Sequenced input: PBMCs or T cells enriched from blood (not recorded which). All receptors derive from a woman in her late teens or twenties who had been exposed to COVID-19.

J is TRBJ2-7 and V is TRBV28, with 8 bases aligning to TRBD1. CDR1 and CDR2 from the germline V gene are MDHEN and SYDVKM. This CDR3 comprises 12 residues. J lost 9 bases, V lost 6 bases, and 7 bases had no gene match. The CDR3 sequence is CASRSDRVGQYF. In nucleotides, the CDR3 is TGTGCCAGCAGATCGGACAGGGTGGGGCAGTACTTC.

The chain couples TRBV6-1 to TRBJ2-1; 8 bases match TRBD2. The germline CDR1 and CDR2 sequences are MNHNS and SASEGT. The CDR3 extends over 15 amino acids. J gave up 5 bases and V 2 bases, and 5 bases lay outside the gene matches. Here the CDR3 reads CASSEKTGGHNEQFF. As DNA, the CDR3 is TGTGCCAGCAGTGAAAAAACGGGGGGGCACAATGAGCAGTTCTTC.

The V gene is TRBV5-1, the J gene TRBJ2-7; 7 bases line up with TRBD1. Trimming at V came to 4 bases and at J to 0 bases, leaving 7 bases not matched to a gene. The CDR3 contains 15 residues. Germline assignment: CDR1 SGHRS and CDR2 YFSETQ. The CDR3 region is CASSEGGRSSYEQYF. CDR3 coding DNA: TGCGCCAGCAGCGAAGGGGGCCGGAGCTCCTACGAGCAGTACTTC. The entire variable domain, with the rest obtained from reference TRBV5-1 and TRBJ2-7, is as follows: KAGVTQTPRYLIKTRGQQVTLSCSPISGHRSVSWYQQTPGQGLQFLFEYFSETQRNKGNFPGRFSGRQFSNSRSEMNVSTLELGDSALYLCASSEGGRSSYEQYFGPGTRLTVT.

The chain links TRBV7-9 to TRBJ2-2; maybe TRBD1 (6 bases). Germline loops: CDR1 SEHNR, CDR2 FQNEAQ (reference sequence). V was clipped by 5 bases and J by 5 bases, with 12 bases between them. The CDR3 is 14 residues long. CDR3 coding DNA: TGTGCCAGCAGCCCGAACAGGGATACCGGGGAGCTGTTTTTT. This sequence encodes CASSPNRDTGELFF.

The chain combines TRBV28 with TRBJ1-1, with 10 bases identical to TRBD1. Looked up from germline, CDR1 is MDHEN and CDR2 is SYDVKM. The CDR3 has 13 amino acids. The V gene end was trimmed by 6 bases and the J gene end by 9 bases; junction bases not matched to a gene: 7. DNA of the CDR3: TGTGCCAGCAGGACAGGGGGCTCTTCTCAAGCTTTCTTT. It translates to CASRTGGSSQAFF.

This chain uses TRBV15 with TRBJ2-2; no clear D gene. V was pared by 0 bases and J by 4 bases, with 18 bases between. CDR1 is LNHNV and CDR2 is YYDKDF in the germline V gene (reference sequence). The CDR3 spans 18 residues. In nucleotides, the CDR3 is TGTGCCACCAGCAGAGAACCCCTCCCAGGCCAGTCCACCGGGGAGCTGTTTTTT. Translating it yields CATSREPLPGQSTGELFF.

This clone appeared a single time. V gene TRBV19 combines with J gene TRBJ2-6; 10 nucleotides match TRBD1. Germline V gene data show CDR1 as LNHDA and CDR2 as SQIVND (reference sequence). The CDR3 has 16 amino acids. The J segment lost 2 bases and the V segment lost 3 bases, leaving 1 base of the junction unmatched. The CDR3 DNA reads TGTGCCAGTAGTATCGGACAGGGGGCTGGGGCCAACGTCCTGACTTTC. Translated, it gives CASSIGQGAGANVLTF.

This sequence joins TRBV5-4 and TRBJ2-7, with 9 bases that match TRBD2. The ends lost 4 bases at V and 2 bases at J; junction bases unmatched: 7. This CDR3 spans 15 amino acids. Germline V gene sequence: CDR1 SGHNT, CDR2 YYREEE (reference sequence). The DNA of the CDR3 is TGTGCCAGCAGCCCCATGGCGGGGGGGCCCTACGAGCAGTACTTC. This encodes CASSPMAGGPYEQYF.

The chain joins TRBV12-3 or TRBV12-4 to TRBJ1-1; D gene uncertain. With 3 bases removed from V and 5 bases from J, the gap between germline ends came to 10 bases. The CDR3 spans 13 residues. The CDR3 region has the DNA TGTGCCAGCAGTTTTTATGGAGGAACTGAAGCTTTCTTT. Protein: CASSFYGGTEAFF.

A word on this clone: Other DNA sequences from this sample encode an identical CDR3 as well. This chain joins TRBV28 and TRBJ1-2, with 8 bases that match TRBD1. Per the germline V gene, CDR1 is MDHEN and CDR2 is SYDVKM. The CDR3 spans 12 residues. The ends lost 5 bases at V and 8 bases at J; junction bases unmatched: 4. CDR3 in DNA: TGTGCCAGCAGTAGACAGGGGCGAGGCTACACCTTC. This sequence encodes CASSRQGRGYTF.

This sequence joins TRBV28 and TRBJ1-6; TRBD1 aligns across 7 bases. CDR3 length: 16 residues. Unmatched junction bases numbered 9, after V lost 3 bases and J lost 7 bases. CDR1 is MDHEN, CDR2 SYDVKM, per germline. The CDR3 here is CASSFQTQGGNSPLHF. Written as DNA, the CDR3 is TGTGCCAGCAGTTTCCAAACGCAGGGGGGAAATTCACCCCTCCACTTT.

This clone was counted once. The rearrangement uses TRBV11-3 and TRBJ1-3; D perhaps matches TRBD1 (5 bases). The CDR3 contains 11 residues. Germline V gene data show CDR1 as SGHNT and CDR2 as YENEEA. V shed 4 bases and J shed 8 bases, with 6 bases lying between them. The CDR3, as DNA: TGTGCCAGCAGCTCGGGGGACACCATATATTTT. Amino acid sequence: CASSSGDTIYF.

The chain is built from TRBV19 and TRBJ2-4; D ambiguous. The CDR3 extends over 15 amino acids. Germline CDR1 reads LNHDA; CDR2 reads SQIVND (reference sequence). Trimming took off 0 bases at V and 5 bases at J, with 11 bases between the two ends. CDR3: CASSIESNSQNIQYF. As DNA, the CDR3 is TGTGCCAGTAGTATAGAGTCCAATTCCCAAAACATTCAGTACTTC.

This clone has just one count. The chain combines TRBV18 with TRBJ1-2; the match to TRBD1 covers 7 bases. Germline trimming cut 3 bases from V and 8 bases from J; bases unmatched to any gene: 6. CDR1 KGHSH and CDR2 LQKENI come from the germline V gene. This CDR3 has 13 amino acids. This CDR3 reads CASSPRGLDGYTF. The CDR3 DNA follows: TGTGCCAGCTCACCTAGGGGGCTGGACGGCTACACCTTC.

The gene calls are TRBV3-1 (or the pseudogene TRBV3-2) and TRBJ1-1; 11 bases fit TRBD1. In germline, CDR1 is LGHDT, CDR2 YNNKEL (reference sequence). The V segment lost 4 bases and the J segment 4 bases; nucleotides outside the gene matches: 5. The CDR3 extends over 15 amino acids. CDR3 coding DNA: TGTGCCAGCAGCCGTGGAGGGACAGGGGGCACTGAAGCTTTCTTT. Its translation: CASSRGGTGGTEAFF.

This chain uses TRBV6-5 with TRBJ1-6; possibly TRBD1 for D (6 bases). V was shortened by 5 bases and J by 9 bases, with 17 bases between the two germline ends. Germline V CDR1 and CDR2: MNHEY, SVGAGI. This CDR3 comprises 15 residues. The CDR3 loop is CASSPAAGEISPLHF. The CDR3 nucleotides are TGTGCCAGCAGTCCCGCGGCAGGGGAAATTTCACCCCTCCACTTT.

This clone turned up a few times. CDR3 protein: CASSTEGRGNYGYTF. CDR3 sequence (DNA): TGTGCCAGCAGTACGGAGGGACGGGGCAACTATGGCTACACCTTC. The chain recombines TRBV27 with TRBJ1-2, with D possibly being TRBD1 (5 bases). Per germline, CDR1 MNHEY and CDR2 SMNVEV (reference sequence). V was pared by 5 bases and J by 2 bases, with 15 bases between. The CDR3 loop spans 15 amino acids.

The chain has TRBV5-1 and TRBJ2-7, with 7 bases fitting TRBD1. The CDR3 loop spans 15 amino acids. Unmatched junction bases numbered 10, after V lost 5 bases and J lost 2 bases. Germline CDR1 and CDR2: SGHRS and YFSETQ. CDR3 DNA sequence: TGCGCCAGCAGACCAACAGGGGCTGGAACCTACGAGCAGTACTTC. It specifies CASRPTGAGTYEQYF.

CDR3 amino acids: CASSLVPSGSRDTQYF. CDR3 in DNA: TGTGCCAGCAGCTTAGTTCCTAGCGGGAGTCGGGATACGCAGTATTTT. The chain employs TRBV7-6 and TRBJ2-3; 10 bases match TRBD2. The CDR3 has 16 residues. Germline lookup yields CDR1 SGHVS and CDR2 FNYEAQ. Trimming cost V 1 base and J 6 bases; bases outside gene matches: 7.